This T cell receptor beta chain was captured in a study of blood T cells in healthy people across ages. Findings of the study overall: Versus aged donors, long-lived donors had higher diversity and more naive CD4+ cells.

Remarks on this clonotype: Its cognate antigen is unknown.

Isolation recovered at least 6.5 million PBMCs from every sample. The CDR3 totals 15 residues. Germline V lookup: CDR1 SGHDN, CDR2 FVKESK. V gave up 4 bases and J gave up 9 bases; unmatched junction bases: 9. Then a second PCR, running about 6 to 11 cycles, was carried out with a sample-barcoded 5' primer and a J-beta primer mix. Researchers report that a template-switch adaptor with 12 random nucleotides tagged each cDNA molecule. Every sample gave at least 2.5 million paired-end reads containing CDR3. TCRdb re-called the 5' RACE reads through MiXCR, storing one row per CDR3 protein. The sample lists 600,000 to 650,000 distinct CDR3 sequences, 58% occurring once.

This TCR was recovered from a man in his fifties or sixties in good health. What was sequenced was blood. The chain recombines TRBV14 with TRBJ2-6, with 7 bases aligning to TRBD1. Written as DNA, the CDR3 is TGTGCCAGCAGCCTTTTGAGACAGGGCGGCAACGTCCTGACTTTC. Translated, it gives CASSLLRQGGNVLTF.